This T cell receptor beta chain was recorded in a study of blood T cell repertoires in COVID-19. Study-wide background: Acute and convalescent COVID-19 specimens originated in the United States, Italy and Spain.

This clone was counted a single time. Profiling relied on immunoSEQ multiplex PCR, and the TCRdb table lists in-frame clones only, not all of them. The data contain tens of thousands of clones, around 84% of them singletons. The sequence was obtained from a man aged 45-65 years with acute or convalescent COVID-19. Sequencing input: peripheral blood.

For the CDR3, the DNA is TGCGCCAGCAGCTTGTTGCTAGCGGGGGACTCAGGGAAGCAGTACTTC. Its translation: CASSLLLAGDSGKQYF. J is TRBJ2-7 and V is TRBV5-1; 10 nucleotides agree with TRBD2. Germline V CDR1 and CDR2: SGHRS, YFSETQ. V lost 1 base and J lost 8; bases outside the gene matches: 12. The CDR3 is 16 residues long.